The TCR beta chain described here comes from a study of blood T cell repertoires in COVID-19. Study-wide context: There were acute and convalescent COVID-19 samples, and they came from the United States, Italy and Spain. Nucleic acid was either cDNA or gDNA, and it came from T cells, B-cell-depleted T cells, or PBMCs.

The authors' processing: The authors estimated nucleated cell counts from reference gene primer amplification. Generated by immunoSEQ multiplex PCR, the TCRdb table keeps only in-frame clones and is missing some. V, J and clone size derive from that table, while D and trimming were established from the DNA sequence. The sample comprises about 140,000 clones, approximately 90% of which are singletons, and approximately 10% rests with the top ten. The CDR3 covers 15 residues. Trimming at V came to 1 base and at J to 5 bases, leaving 3 bases not matched to a gene. Germline V gives CDR1 MGHDK, CDR2 SYGVNS.

V and J are TRBV25-1 and TRBJ1-1; 11 positions match TRBD1. The sample consisted of peripheral blood. This receptor was identified in a woman older than 75 with acute or convalescent COVID-19. CDR3 region: CASSEWGQGVTEAFF. The CDR3 region has the DNA TGTGCCAGCAGTGAATGGGGACAGGGGGTGACTGAAGCTTTCTTT. Together with reference TRBV25-1 and TRBJ1-1, the CDR3 gives the full variable domain: EADIYQTPRYLVIGTGKKITLECSQTMGHDKMYWYQQDPGMELHLIHYSYGVNSTEKGDLSSESTVSRIRTEHFPLTLESARPSHTSQYLCASSEWGQGVTEAFFGQGTRLTVV.